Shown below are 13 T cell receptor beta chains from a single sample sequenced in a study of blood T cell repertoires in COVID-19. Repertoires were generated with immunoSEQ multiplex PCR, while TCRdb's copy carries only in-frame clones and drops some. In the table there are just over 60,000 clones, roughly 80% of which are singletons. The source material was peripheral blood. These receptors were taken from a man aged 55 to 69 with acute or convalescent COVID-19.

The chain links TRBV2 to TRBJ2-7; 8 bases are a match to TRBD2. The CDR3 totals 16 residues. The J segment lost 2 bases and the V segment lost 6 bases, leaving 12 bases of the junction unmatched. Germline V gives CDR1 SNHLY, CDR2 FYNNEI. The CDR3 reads CASRDPIAGNTYEQYF. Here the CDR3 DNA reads TGTGCCAGCAGAGACCCTATAGCGGGAAACACCTACGAGCAGTACTTC.

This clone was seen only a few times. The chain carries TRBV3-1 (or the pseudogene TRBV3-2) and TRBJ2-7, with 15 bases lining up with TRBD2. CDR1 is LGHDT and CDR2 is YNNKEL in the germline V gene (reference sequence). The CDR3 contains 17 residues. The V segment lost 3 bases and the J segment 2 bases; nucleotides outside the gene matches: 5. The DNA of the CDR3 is TGTGCCAGCAGCCACGGACTAGCGGGAGGGAAACCCTACGAGCAGTACTTC. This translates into CASSHGLAGGKPYEQYF.

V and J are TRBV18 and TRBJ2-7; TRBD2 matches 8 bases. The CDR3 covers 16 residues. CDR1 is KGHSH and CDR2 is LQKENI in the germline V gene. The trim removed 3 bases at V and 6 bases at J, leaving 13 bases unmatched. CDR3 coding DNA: TGTGCCAGCTCACCGCGACTAGCGCGGGCAGATGGCGAGCAGTACTTC. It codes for CASSPRLARADGEQYF.

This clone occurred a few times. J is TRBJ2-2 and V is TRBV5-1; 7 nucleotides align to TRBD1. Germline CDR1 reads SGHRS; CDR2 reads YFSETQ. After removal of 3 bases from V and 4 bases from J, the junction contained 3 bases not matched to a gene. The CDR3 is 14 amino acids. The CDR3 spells CASSSGQVTGELFF. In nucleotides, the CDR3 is TGCGCCAGCAGCTCAGGACAGGTCACCGGGGAGCTGTTTTTT.

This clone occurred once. The CDR3 is CASSEDDQPQHF. The CDR3 nucleotides read TGTGCCAGCAGCGAGGATGATCAGCCCCAGCATTTT. The rearrangement joins TRBV4-2 to TRBJ1-5, with D unresolved. This CDR3 comprises 12 residues. V was shortened by 5 bases and J by 5 bases, with 7 bases between the two germline ends. Per germline, CDR1 LGHNA and CDR2 YNFKEQ.

The CDR3 reads CASSQGAQFGGELFF. CDR3 nucleotides: TGCGCCAGCAGCCAAGGGGCTCAGTTCGGCGGGGAGCTGTTTTTT. J is TRBJ2-2 and V is TRBV4-3; D unresolved. The CDR3 has 15 residues. V lost 1 base, J lost 7 bases, and 13 bases lay in between. CDR1 is LGHNA, CDR2 YSLEER, per germline.

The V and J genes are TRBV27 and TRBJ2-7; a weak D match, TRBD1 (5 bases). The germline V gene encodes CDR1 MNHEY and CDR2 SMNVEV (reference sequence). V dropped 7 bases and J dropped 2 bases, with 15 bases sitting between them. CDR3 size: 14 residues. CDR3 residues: CASTPRQTPYEQYF. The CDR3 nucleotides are TGTGCCAGCACCCCGAGACAGACACCCTACGAGCAGTACTTC.

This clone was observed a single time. In DNA form, the CDR3 reads TGTGCCAGCAGCTTAGACGGGAGTTTTGATACGCAGTATTTT. It translates to CASSLDGSFDTQYF. The genes are TRBV7-8 and TRBJ2-3; possible D gene TRBD2, 6 bases. Deletions cut 1 base from V and 6 bases from J, with 11 bases between. CDR3 length: 14 residues. The V gene's germline CDR1 is SGHVS and CDR2 FQNEAQ.

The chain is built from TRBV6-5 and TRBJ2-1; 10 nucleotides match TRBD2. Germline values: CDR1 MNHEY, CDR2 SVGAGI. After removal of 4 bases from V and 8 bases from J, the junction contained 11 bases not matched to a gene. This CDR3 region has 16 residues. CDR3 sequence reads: CASSSLAGGLLDEQFF. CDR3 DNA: TGTGCCAGCAGTTCCTTAGCGGGAGGTTTACTCGATGAGCAGTTCTTC.

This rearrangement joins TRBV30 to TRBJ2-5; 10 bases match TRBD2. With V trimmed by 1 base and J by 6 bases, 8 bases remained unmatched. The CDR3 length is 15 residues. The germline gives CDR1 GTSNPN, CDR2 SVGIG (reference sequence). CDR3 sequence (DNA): TGTGCCTGGAGTGCCGCAACTAGCGGGATAAAGACCCAGTACTTC. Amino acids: CAWSAATSGIKTQYF.

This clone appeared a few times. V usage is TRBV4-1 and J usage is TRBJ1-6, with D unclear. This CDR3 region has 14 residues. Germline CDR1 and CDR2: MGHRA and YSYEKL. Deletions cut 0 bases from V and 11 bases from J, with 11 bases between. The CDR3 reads CASSQEAGRPPLHF. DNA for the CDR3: TGCGCCAGCAGCCAAGAAGCGGGTAGGCCACCCCTCCACTTT.

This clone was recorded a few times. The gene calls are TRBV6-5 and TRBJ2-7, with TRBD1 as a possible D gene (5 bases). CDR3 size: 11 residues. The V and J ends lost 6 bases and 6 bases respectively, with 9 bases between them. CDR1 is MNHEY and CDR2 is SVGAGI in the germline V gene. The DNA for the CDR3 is TGTGCCAGCAGAAGCAGGGTCGAGCAGTACTTC. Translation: CASRSRVEQYF.

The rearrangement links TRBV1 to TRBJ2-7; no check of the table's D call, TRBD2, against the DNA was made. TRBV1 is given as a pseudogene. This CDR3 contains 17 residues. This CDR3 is CTSSQAALAGDAYEQYF. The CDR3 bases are TGCACCAGCAGCCAAGCCGCACTAGCGGGAGATGCCTACGAGCAGTACTTC.